This T cell receptor (beta chain) was recovered during a study of T cell responses to AZD1222 COVID-19 vaccine. The method was immunoSEQ multiplex PCR; TCRdb's version includes in-frame clones alone and lacks a portion of them. The table has about 140,000 clones, 89% seen once. The germline gives CDR1 SGHTA, CDR2 FQGNSA. The V and J ends lost 2 bases and 2 bases respectively, with 2 bases between them. This CDR3 is 12 amino acids long. This clone appeared a single time. Sample: peripheral blood, taken on day 0 of AZD1222 vaccination. This sequence originates from an adult in good health. The chain is built from TRBV7-2 and TRBJ2-3; D gene unclear. The CDR3 protein is CASSLFTDTQYF. The CDR3 DNA reads as TGTGCCAGCAGCTTATTCACAGATACGCAGTATTTT.